The text below deals with one T cell receptor beta chain. This clone came up a few times. Its antigen remains undetermined. No clone much larger than this one lies a single base away; base qualities are absent. The ViraFEST assay stimulated PBMC with viral peptide pools and then used TCR sequencing to identify antigen-specific CD4+ T cell clonotypes by expansion. After roughly 11 days of culture, CD4+ T cells were isolated with the EasySep CD4+ T cell isolation kit. Healthy vaccine recipients had no prior SARS-CoV-2 infection, confirmed by negative nucleocapsid antibodies before and after vaccination. Each well held two million PBMC cultured in IMDM containing approximately 5% human AB serum, approximately 10 IU/ml IL-2 and gentamicin, along with roughly 10 ug/ml peptides. Half of the culture medium was replaced with fresh IL-2-containing medium on days 3 and 7. Unless noted otherwise, every peptide stimulation condition was grown in triplicate wells. PBMC were separated from whole blood using Ficoll-Paque Plus gradient centrifugation and were then either cryopreserved at -140C or used fresh. The spike proteins of SARS-CoV-2 and of the common cold coronaviruses HCoV-NL63, HCoV-OC43 and HCoV-229E were spanned by overlapping peptide pools. The QIAamp micro DNA kit was used to extract genomic DNA from the cultured CD4+ T cells.

The library relied on the immunoSEQ multiplex PCR assay. DNA from the cultured, isolated CD4+ T cells was subjected to TCR beta CDR3 sequencing. The paper's data handling went like this. Non-productive TCR sequences were removed and reads were trimmed to the CDR3 region, keeping CDR3s of at least 7 amino acids. The MANAFEST web app was used to pick out antigen-specific clonotypes by comparing their expansion in peptide wells with that in reference cultures. To be called positive, a clone needed expansion at FDR<0.05 compared with the reference and with all other wells, an odds ratio greater than 5, and a frequency greater than 0.1% in two replicate wells. Clonotypes significantly expanded in SARS-CoV-2 spike wells and in at least one common cold coronavirus spike condition were defined as cross-reactive. CDR3 similarity was assessed by Levenshtein distance with the stringdist R package, and unrooted trees were built with ape in R 3.6.1. Held by TCRdb, this immuneACCESS table contains in-frame sequences only and omits some clones. Under half of the omission traces to an unresolved V gene where checked; the cause of the rest is unknown. That table is the source of V, J and clone size, and D and trimming were worked out from the DNA. The sample profile shows roughly 27,000 clones; about 70% of them were found once. The ten largest make up about 10% of the sample.

At the junction V is shortened by 0 bases and J by 16 bases; bases outside the gene matches: 8. The CDR3 numbers 13 residues from cysteine through phenylalanine. Kept here is only the CDR3 DNA, which spans 39 bases and is read in frame from base 1. Via the germline V gene (reference sequence), CDR1 is LGHDT and CDR2 YNNKEL. These data originate in a study of vaccination effects on CD4 cells after COVID-19 (dated by TCRdb to the early 2020s). Context from the whole study: Participants received two doses of either the BNT162b2 or the mRNA-1273 mRNA SARS-CoV-2 vaccine. Cultures from other donors in the study were sequenced with the Oncomine TCR Beta short-read assay on an Illumina iSeq 100. The study compared SARS-CoV-2 spike-specific CD4+ TCR repertoires before and after mRNA vaccination in COVID-19 convalescent patients and infection-naive vaccine recipients. A total of ten to eleven COVID-19 convalescent patients and several SARS-CoV-2-naive healthy vaccine recipients were included in the full study. Study-level results and caveats: Only a small number of convalescent patients were included, and no early post-infection timepoints were available, which limited the study. Clones induced by infection and clones induced by vaccination both contracted markedly at late timepoints after vaccination, which fits with T cell responses waning over time. Among healthy vaccine recipients, nearly all vaccine-induced clones were SARS-CoV-2 mono-reactive, and only 1 of 255 was cross-reactive with common cold coronaviruses.

Sequencing used CD4+ T cells from PBMCs cultured with SARS-CoV-2 spike peptides, obtained before COVID-19 vaccination. The cell subset or site label corresponds to: SARS-CoV-2 spike overlapping peptide pool stimulation. This clonotype originated in a human donor who received a COVID-19 vaccine. The chain employs TRBV3-1 (or the pseudogene TRBV3-2) and TRBJ2-1; TRBD2 fits 8 bases in the junction. The CDR3 is CASSQDPGTSHFF. The DNA sequence follows: TGTGCCAGCAGCCAAGATCCTGGGACTAGTCACTTCTTC.